This T cell receptor (beta chain) originates from a study of cytomegalovirus exposure and HLA in healthy donors. Turning to the study itself: In a previous analysis, around 120 million unique TCR beta sequences were found from roughly 180 million T cells. Notes on the study in general: Links to common viral pathogens appeared, in a later analysis, for several of the most significant clusters. When a later analysis was performed, an Asian-associated ancestry cluster reportedly had fewer N-insertions than the 666-donor mean.

To note about this clone: Its antigen is currently unknown.

Germline V lookup: CDR1 MNHEY, CDR2 SMNVEV (reference sequence). CDR3 length: 14 residues. V was clipped by 8 bases and J by 0 bases, with 14 bases between them. PCR used 60 Vbeta primers and 13 Jbeta primers. TCRdb's table, derived via immunoSEQ multiplex PCR, lists solely in-frame clones and lacks some. Among roughly 150,000 clones listed, approximately 84% were seen once. The sample was PBMCs. The sequence derives from a man aged 30 to 39 in good health and CMV-seronegative. The J gene is TRBJ2-7, the V gene TRBV27; tentative D call: TRBD2 (5 bases). The CDR3 sequence is CASSKFAGSYEQYF. CDR3 bases: TGTGCCAGCTCTAAGTTCGCGGGCTCCTACGAGCAGTACTTC.